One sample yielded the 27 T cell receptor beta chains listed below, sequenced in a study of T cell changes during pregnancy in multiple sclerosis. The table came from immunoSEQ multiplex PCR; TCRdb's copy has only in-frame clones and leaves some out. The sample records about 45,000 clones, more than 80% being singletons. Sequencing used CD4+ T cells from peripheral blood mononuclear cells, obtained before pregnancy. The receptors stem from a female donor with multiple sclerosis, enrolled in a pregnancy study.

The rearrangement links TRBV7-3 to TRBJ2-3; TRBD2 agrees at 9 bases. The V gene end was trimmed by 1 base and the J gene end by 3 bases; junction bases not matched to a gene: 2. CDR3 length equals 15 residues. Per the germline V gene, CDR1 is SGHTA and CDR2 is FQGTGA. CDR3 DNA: TGTGCCAGCAGCTTAAGTAGCGGGGGTACAGATACGCAGTATTTT. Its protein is CASSLSSGGTDTQYF.

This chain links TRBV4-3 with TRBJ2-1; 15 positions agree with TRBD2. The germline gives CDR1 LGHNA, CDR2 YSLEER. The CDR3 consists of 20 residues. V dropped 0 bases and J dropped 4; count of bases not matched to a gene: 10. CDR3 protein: CASSQDWGLAGGPLYNEQFF. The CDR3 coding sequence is TGCGCCAGCAGCCAAGATTGGGGACTAGCGGGGGGCCCACTTTACAATGAGCAGTTCTTC.

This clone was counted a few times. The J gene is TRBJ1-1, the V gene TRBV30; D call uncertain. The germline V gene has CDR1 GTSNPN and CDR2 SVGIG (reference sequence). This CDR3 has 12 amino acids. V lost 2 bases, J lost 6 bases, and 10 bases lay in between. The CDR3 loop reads CAWSRVPSEAFF. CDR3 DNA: TGTGCCTGGAGTCGTGTTCCTTCTGAAGCTTTCTTT.

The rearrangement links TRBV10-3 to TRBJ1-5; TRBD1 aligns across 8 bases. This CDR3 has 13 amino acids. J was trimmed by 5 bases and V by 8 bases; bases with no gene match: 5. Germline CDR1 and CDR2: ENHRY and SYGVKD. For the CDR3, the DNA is TGTGCCATCCAGGACAGGGCAGATCAGCCCCAGCATTTT. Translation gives CAIQDRADQPQHF.

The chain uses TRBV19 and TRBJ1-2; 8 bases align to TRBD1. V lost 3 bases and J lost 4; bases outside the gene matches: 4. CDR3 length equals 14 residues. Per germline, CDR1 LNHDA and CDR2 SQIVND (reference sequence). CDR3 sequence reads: CASSMQGASYGYTF. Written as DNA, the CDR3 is TGTGCCAGTAGTATGCAGGGGGCGAGCTATGGCTACACCTTC.

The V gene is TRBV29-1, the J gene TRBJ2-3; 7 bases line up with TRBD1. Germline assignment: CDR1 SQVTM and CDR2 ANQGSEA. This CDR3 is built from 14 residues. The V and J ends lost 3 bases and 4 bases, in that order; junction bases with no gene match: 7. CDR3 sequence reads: CSVDRQGFSDTQYF. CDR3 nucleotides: TGCAGCGTTGATAGACAGGGATTTTCAGATACGCAGTATTTT.

Here the CDR3 reads CASRRQGPSYEQYF. The CDR3 DNA sequence: TGTGCCAGCAGAAGACAGGGACCCTCCTACGAGCAGTACTTC. The V call is TRBV2, the J call TRBJ2-7, with 7 bases fitting TRBD1. Trimming removed 6 bases from V and 0 bases from J; junction bases left unmatched: 5. This CDR3 contains 14 residues. CDR1 is SNHLY, CDR2 FYNNEI, per germline.

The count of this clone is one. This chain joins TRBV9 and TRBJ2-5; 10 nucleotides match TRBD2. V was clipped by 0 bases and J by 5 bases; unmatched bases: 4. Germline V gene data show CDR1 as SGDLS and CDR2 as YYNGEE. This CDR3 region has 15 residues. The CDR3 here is CASSVGLAGGETQYF. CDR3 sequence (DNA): TGTGCCAGCAGCGTAGGACTAGCGGGCGGGGAGACCCAGTACTTC.

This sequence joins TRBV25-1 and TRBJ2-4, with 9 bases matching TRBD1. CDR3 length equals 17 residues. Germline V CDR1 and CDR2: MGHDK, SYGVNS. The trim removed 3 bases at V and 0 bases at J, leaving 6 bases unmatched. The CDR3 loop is CASSEATGGVAKNIQYF. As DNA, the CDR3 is TGTGCCAGCAGTGAGGCTACAGGGGGCGTAGCCAAAAACATTCAGTACTTC. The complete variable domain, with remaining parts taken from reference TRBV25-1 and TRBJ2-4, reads EADIYQTPRYLVIGTGKKITLECSQTMGHDKMYWYQQDPGMELHLIHYSYGVNSTEKGDLSSESTVSRIRTEHFPLTLESARPSHTSQYLCASSEATGGVAKNIQYFGAGTRLSVL.

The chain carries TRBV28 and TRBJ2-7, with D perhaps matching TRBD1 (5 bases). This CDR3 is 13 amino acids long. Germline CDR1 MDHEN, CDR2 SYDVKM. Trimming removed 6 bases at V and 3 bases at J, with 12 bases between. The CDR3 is CASRQVHHYEQYF. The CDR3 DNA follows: TGTGCCAGCAGACAGGTTCACCACTACGAGCAGTACTTC.

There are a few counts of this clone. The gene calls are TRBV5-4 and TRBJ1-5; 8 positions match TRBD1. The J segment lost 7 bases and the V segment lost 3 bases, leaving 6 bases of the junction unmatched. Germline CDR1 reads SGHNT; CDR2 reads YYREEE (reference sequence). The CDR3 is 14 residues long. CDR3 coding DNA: TGTGCCAGCAGCTCGGACAGGGAGGGGCAGCCCCAGCATTTT. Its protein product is CASSSDREGQPQHF.

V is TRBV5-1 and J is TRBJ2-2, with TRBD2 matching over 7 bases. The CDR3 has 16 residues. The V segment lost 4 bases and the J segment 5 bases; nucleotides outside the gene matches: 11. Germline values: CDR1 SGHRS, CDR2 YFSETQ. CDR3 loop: CASSLLADSGTGELFF. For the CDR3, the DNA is TGCGCCAGCAGCCTCCTAGCGGATAGTGGGACCGGGGAGCTGTTTTTT.

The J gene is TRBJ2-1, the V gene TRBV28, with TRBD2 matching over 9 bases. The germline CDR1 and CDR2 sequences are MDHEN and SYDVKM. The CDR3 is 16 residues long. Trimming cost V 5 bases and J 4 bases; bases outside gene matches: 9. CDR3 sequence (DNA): TGTGCCAGCAGTCCTATAGTACTAGCGGGTTACAATGAGCAGTTCTTC. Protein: CASSPIVLAGYNEQFF.

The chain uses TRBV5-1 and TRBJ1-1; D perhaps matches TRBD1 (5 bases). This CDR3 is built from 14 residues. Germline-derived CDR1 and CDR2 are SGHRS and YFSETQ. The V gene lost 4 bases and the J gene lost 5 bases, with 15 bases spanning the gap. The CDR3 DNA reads TGCGCCAGCAGCCTCGTGGGGGGAAGGACTGAAGCTTTCTTT. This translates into CASSLVGGRTEAFF.

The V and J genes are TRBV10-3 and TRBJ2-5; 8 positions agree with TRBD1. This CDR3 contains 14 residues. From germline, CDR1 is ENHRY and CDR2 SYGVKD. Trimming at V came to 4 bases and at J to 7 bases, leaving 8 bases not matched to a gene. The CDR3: CAISASGGGGTQYF. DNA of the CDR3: TGTGCCATCAGTGCCTCAGGGGGCGGCGGGACCCAGTACTTC.

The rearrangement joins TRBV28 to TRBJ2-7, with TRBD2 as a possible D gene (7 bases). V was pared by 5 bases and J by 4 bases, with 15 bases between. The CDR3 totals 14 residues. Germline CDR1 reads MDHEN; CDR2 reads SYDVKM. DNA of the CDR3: TGTGCCAGCAGTCAAGTGGGGGGGCGATACGAGCAGTACTTC. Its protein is CASSQVGGRYEQYF.

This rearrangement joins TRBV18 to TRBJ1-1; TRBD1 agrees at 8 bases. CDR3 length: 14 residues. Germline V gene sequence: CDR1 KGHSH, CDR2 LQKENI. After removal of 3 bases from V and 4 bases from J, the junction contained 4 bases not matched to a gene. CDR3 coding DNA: TGTGCCAGCTCACCGCCTACAGGGGGCACTGAAGCTTTCTTT. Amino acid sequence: CASSPPTGGTEAFF.

CDR3 DNA sequence: TGTGCCACCAGCAGATTGGGGCGCGAGATAGCGGGAGGAGATGAGCAGTTCTTC. This translates into CATSRLGREIAGGDEQFF. This chain links TRBV15 with TRBJ2-1, with TRBD2 matching over 10 bases. V shed 2 bases and J 8 bases; nucleotides not matched to a gene: 15. CDR1 is LNHNV, CDR2 YYDKDF, per germline (reference sequence). The CDR3 consists of 18 residues.

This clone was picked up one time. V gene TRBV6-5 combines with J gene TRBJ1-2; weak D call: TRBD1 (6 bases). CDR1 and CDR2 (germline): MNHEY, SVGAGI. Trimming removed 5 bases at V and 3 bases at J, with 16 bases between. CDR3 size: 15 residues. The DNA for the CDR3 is TGTGCCAGCAGTCAACAGGGCGGCCCAGACTATGGCTACACCTTC. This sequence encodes CASSQQGGPDYGYTF.

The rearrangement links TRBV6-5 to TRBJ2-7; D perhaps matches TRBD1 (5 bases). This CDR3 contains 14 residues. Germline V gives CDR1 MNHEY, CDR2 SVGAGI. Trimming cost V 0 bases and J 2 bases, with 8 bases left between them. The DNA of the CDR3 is TGTGCCAGCAGTTACTCGCCGGACACCTACGAGCAGTACTTC. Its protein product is CASSYSPDTYEQYF.

CDR3 bases: TGTGCCAGCCGACTAGGGGGGGCCGACACTGAAGCTTTCTTT. Translation gives CASRLGGADTEAFF. The chain uses TRBV25-1 and TRBJ1-1, with a weak D call TRBD1 (6 bases). Trimming removed 8 bases at V and 3 bases at J, with 16 bases between. This CDR3 has 14 amino acids. Germline assignment: CDR1 MGHDK and CDR2 SYGVNS. Complete variable domain (other parts from reference TRBV25-1 and TRBJ1-1): EADIYQTPRYLVIGTGKKITLECSQTMGHDKMYWYQQDPGMELHLIHYSYGVNSTEKGDLSSESTVSRIRTEHFPLTLESARPSHTSQYLCASRLGGADTEAFFGQGTRLTVV.

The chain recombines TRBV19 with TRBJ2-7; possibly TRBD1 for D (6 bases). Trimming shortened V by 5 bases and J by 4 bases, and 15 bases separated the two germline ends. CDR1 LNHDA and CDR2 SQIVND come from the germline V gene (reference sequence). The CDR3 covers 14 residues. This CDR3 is CASSLTGQWYEQYF. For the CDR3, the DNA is TGTGCCAGTAGTTTAACCGGACAGTGGTACGAGCAGTACTTC.

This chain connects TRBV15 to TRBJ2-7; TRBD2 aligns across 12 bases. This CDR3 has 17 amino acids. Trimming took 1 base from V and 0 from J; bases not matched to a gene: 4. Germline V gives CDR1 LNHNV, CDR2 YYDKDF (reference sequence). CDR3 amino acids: CATSRGTSGALSYEQYF. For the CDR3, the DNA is TGTGCCACCAGCAGAGGGACTAGCGGGGCCCTCTCCTACGAGCAGTACTTC.

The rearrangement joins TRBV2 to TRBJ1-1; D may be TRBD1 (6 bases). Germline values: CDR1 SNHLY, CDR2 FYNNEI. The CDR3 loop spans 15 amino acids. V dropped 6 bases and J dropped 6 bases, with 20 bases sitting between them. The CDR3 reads CASRPREKGESEAFF. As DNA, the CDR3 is TGTGCCAGCAGACCTAGGGAAAAGGGGGAATCTGAAGCTTTCTTT.

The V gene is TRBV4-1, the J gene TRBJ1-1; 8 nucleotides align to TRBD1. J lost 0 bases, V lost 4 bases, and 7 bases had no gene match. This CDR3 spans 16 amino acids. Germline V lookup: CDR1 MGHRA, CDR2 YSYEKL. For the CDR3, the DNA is TGCGCCAGCAGCCCGGGACAGGTTCTTATGAACACTGAAGCTTTCTTT. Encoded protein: CASSPGQVLMNTEAFF.

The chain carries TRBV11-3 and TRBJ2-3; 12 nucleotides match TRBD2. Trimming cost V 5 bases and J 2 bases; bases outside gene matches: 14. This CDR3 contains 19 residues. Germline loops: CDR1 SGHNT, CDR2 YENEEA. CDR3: CASSLGAGLAGWDTDTQYF. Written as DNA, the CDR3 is TGTGCCAGCAGCCTAGGGGCTGGACTAGCGGGATGGGACACAGATACGCAGTATTTT.

CDR3 DNA: TGTGCCAGCAGAACCAACCTCTTCAGGGGGATTAACTACGAGCAGTACTTC. Residues: CASRTNLFRGINYEQYF. V and J are TRBV27 and TRBJ2-7; 7 bases fit TRBD1. V lost 6 bases to trimming and J lost 3 bases; unmatched junction nucleotides: 17. The germline V gene has CDR1 MNHEY and CDR2 SMNVEV (reference sequence). This CDR3 is 17 amino acids long.